In its sample, the clone carrying this T cell receptor beta chain was seen a few times. Germline and junction disagree at one end, which may indicate a read error. The record originates from a study of blood T cells in healthy people across ages. Study context: Template switching picked up about one barcoded beta molecule for each two T cells.

This CDR3 is 15 amino acids long. The germline V gene has CDR1 SGHDT and CDR2 YYEEEE. Primers used in a second PCR of about 6 to 11 cycles were a sample-barcoded 5' primer and a J-beta primer mix. One entry per CDR3 protein, called by TCRdb with MiXCR from the 5' RACE reads. The data show more than 600,000 distinct CDR3 sequences, approximately 25% seen once. These data also featured in a second study, about T cells of mothers and their children. That paper states: Every mother produced more than 9.5 million TCR beta CDR3 reads, whereas every child provided approximately 3 million. Slightly, though not significantly, more overlap was seen in related than in unrelated mother-child pairs.

The V gene is TRBV5-6, the J gene TRBJ1-5; TRBD1 matches at 9 bases. This TCR derives from a boy younger than 18 in good health. The specimen was blood. The chain's CDR3 is CACSLWDRDDQPQHF. In DNA, the CDR3 is TGTGCCTGCAGCTTATGGGACAGGGACGATCAGCCCCAGCATTTT.